This entry lists 32 T cell receptor beta chains sequenced from one sample in a study of T cell repertoires in cytomegalovirus infection. TCRdb called the reads again in MiXCR, with one record for every CDR3 protein. The sample has fewer than 550,000 distinct CDR3 sequences, 25% to 40% seen once. Sequencing was done on a sample of PBMCs. These receptors all stem from a human donor in good health (CMV status not recorded). Some clones in this sample may be carry-over from other donors' samples.

The genes are TRBV12-3 or TRBV12-4 and TRBJ1-3; 8 bases are shared with TRBD1. J gave up 7 bases and V 6 bases, and 11 bases lay outside the gene matches. CDR3 length: 15 residues. The CDR3 DNA reads as TGTGCCAGCAGCCTCGGACAGGGACCACGTAACACCATATATTTT. Amino acid sequence: CASSLGQGPRNTIYF.

This clonotype was picked up a small number of times. The chain uses TRBV7-9 and TRBJ1-2; D remains unclear. V gave up 3 bases and J gave up 6 bases, with 11 bases separating them. CDR1 and CDR2 (germline): SEHNR, FQNEAQ (reference sequence). CDR3 length: 13 residues. CDR3 nucleotide sequence: TGTGCCAGCAGCTTCACCGGTCCCCATGGCTACACCTTC. Encoded protein: CASSFTGPHGYTF.

This CDR3 is CATSRHIRDPIHGYTF. The CDR3 region has the DNA TGTGCCACCAGCAGGCACATCAGGGATCCCATCCATGGCTACACCTTC. The chain joins TRBV15 to TRBJ1-2; perhaps TRBD1 as D (5 bases). The CDR3 covers 16 residues. Trimming removed 3 bases from V and 6 bases from J, with 20 bases in between. CDR1 is LNHNV, CDR2 YYDKDF, per germline (reference sequence).

V and J are TRBV28 and TRBJ2-1; 8 bases are shared with TRBD2. The CDR3 covers 19 residues. Germline CDR1 is MDHEN and CDR2 is SYDVKM. V trimming: 4 bases; J trimming: 6 bases; junction bases outside the gene matches: 20. Written as DNA, the CDR3 is TGTGCCAGCAGTTCTCTCAATCTTGTGCGGGGGGCCTTGCGCAATGAGCAGTTCTTC. The encoded protein is CASSSLNLVRGALRNEQFF.

As regards this clonotype: This may stem from a read error, because a much larger clone lies one nucleotide away. This chain connects TRBV7-2 to TRBJ2-2; D gene ambiguous. The V and J ends lost 3 bases and 3 bases respectively, with 11 bases between them. The CDR3 sequence is 15 residues long. Germline V lookup: CDR1 SGHTA, CDR2 FQGNSA. CDR3 sequence (DNA): TGTGCCAGCAGCTTTAACCGAGTCGACACCGGGGAGCTGTTTTTT. Its protein product is CASSFNRVDTGELFF.

In regard to this clonotype: This may stem from a read error, because a much larger clone lies one nucleotide away. V gene TRBV7-2 combines with J gene TRBJ2-1, with 7 bases lining up with TRBD2. The CDR3 spans 15 residues. J gave up 6 bases and V 4 bases, and 9 bases lay outside the gene matches. Germline V gene data show CDR1 as SGHTA and CDR2 as FQGNSA. In DNA form, the CDR3 reads TGTGCCAGCAGCTCTGGGACTACCGCTTCCAATGAGCAGTTCTTC. Encoded protein: CASSSGTTASNEQFF.

This clonotype was detected a few times. The gene calls are TRBV10-3 and TRBJ2-3; 7 positions agree with TRBD2. The V gene's germline CDR1 is ENHRY and CDR2 SYGVKD. The J segment lost 0 bases and the V segment lost 2 bases, leaving 11 bases of the junction unmatched. The CDR3 consists of 18 residues. DNA of the CDR3: TGTGCCATCAGTGAGAGTTGGCGGGGGACCCCCAGCACAGATACGCAGTATTTT. Translated: CAISESWRGTPSTDTQYF.

The chain recombines TRBV28 with TRBJ2-4; D is undetermined. Trimming stripped 4 bases from V and 12 bases from J, with 19 bases between. The CDR3 runs 14 residues. Germline-derived CDR1 and CDR2 are MDHEN and SYDVKM. This CDR3 is CASSSPGVPLSQYF. CDR3 DNA sequence: TGTGCCAGCAGTTCCCCCGGCGTCCCGCTTAGTCAGTACTTC. Looking up the rest from reference TRBV28 and TRBJ2-4 gives the full variable domain: DVKVTQSSRYLVKRTGEKVFLECVQDMDHENMFWYRQDPGLGLRLIYFSYDVKMKEKGDIPEGYSVSREKKERFSLILESASTNQTSMYLCASSSPGVPLSQYFGAGTRLSVL.

This CDR3 reads CSAKSNTDFEQYF. In DNA form, the CDR3 reads TGCAGTGCTAAATCGAATACAGACTTCGAGCAGTACTTC. This chain connects TRBV20-1 to TRBJ2-7, with D unclear. This CDR3 contains 13 residues. Germline CDR1 and CDR2: DFQATT and SNEGSKA (reference sequence). V dropped 4 bases and J dropped 6 bases, with 16 bases sitting between them.

For the CDR3, the DNA is TGTTCCCGCAGCCCTTTCGGGGGCCAGGATGAGCAGTTCTTC. It translates to CSRSPFGGQDEQFF. The chain employs TRBV6-5 and TRBJ2-1; TRBD1 or TRBD2 may be the D gene (6 bases each). The CDR3 is made up of 14 amino acids. Germline V CDR1 and CDR2: MNHEY, SVGAGI.

This clonotype was detected ten times or more. CDR3 amino acids: CASSGDVQPQHF. In DNA, the CDR3 is TGTGCCAGCAGCGGGGACGTTCAGCCCCAGCATTTT. The chain recombines TRBV7-8 with TRBJ1-5; a possible D gene is TRBD1 (5 bases). Germline V gene data show CDR1 as SGHVS and CDR2 as FQNEAQ. The V end was cut by 5 bases, the J end by 6 bases, with 8 bases between. CDR3 size: 12 residues.

V usage is TRBV6-1 and J usage is TRBJ2-7; perhaps D is TRBD1 or TRBD2 (5 bases each). The CDR3 is 15 amino acids. Germline V gene data show CDR1 as MNHNS and CDR2 as SASEGT. Trimming removed 2 bases from V and 0 bases from J, with 11 bases in between. Here the CDR3 reads CASSEFGTVSYEQYF. In nucleotides, the CDR3 is TGTGCCAGCAGTGAATTCGGGACGGTCTCCTACGAGCAGTACTTC.

CDR3 nucleotides: TGTGCCAGCAGCGTCTACGGGACTAGCGGGGGGAGCACAGATACGCAGTATTTT. It codes for CASSVYGTSGGSTDTQYF. The rearrangement uses TRBV7-8 and TRBJ2-3; 15 bases map to TRBD2. Trimming took 5 bases from V and 0 from J; bases not matched to a gene: 6. Germline CDR1 is SGHVS and CDR2 is FQNEAQ. The CDR3 has 18 residues.

This clonotype showed up many times. The rearrangement joins TRBV7-2 to TRBJ1-2, with TRBD1 as a possible D gene (6 bases). Germline loops: CDR1 SGHTA, CDR2 FQGNSA. The CDR3 runs 13 residues. The V and J ends lost 3 bases and 8 bases respectively, with 13 bases between them. The DNA of the CDR3 is TGTGCCAGCAGCTTTGGGGGGCCCCCGGGCTACACCTTC. It is translated as CASSFGGPPGYTF.

This clonotype was counted a few times. CDR3 sequence: CASGTSSVYNEQFF. The DNA for the CDR3 is TGTGCCAGCGGGACTAGCTCTGTCTACAATGAGCAGTTCTTC. V usage is TRBV27 and J usage is TRBJ2-1, with 9 bases identical to TRBD2. The CDR3 runs 14 residues. Trimming took 8 bases from V and 3 from J; bases not matched to a gene: 5. The germline gives CDR1 MNHEY, CDR2 SMNVEV (reference sequence).

This chain joins TRBV6-2 or TRBV6-3 and TRBJ2-1, with 7 bases fitting TRBD2. CDR1 and CDR2 (germline): MNHEY, SVGEGT. The CDR3 length is 15 residues. V shed 5 bases, J shed 2 bases, and the junction held 6 bases outside the gene matches. In DNA, the CDR3 is TGTGCCAGCAGTCCGGGACTAACCGCCTACAATGAGCAGTTCTTC. Translating gives CASSPGLTAYNEQFF.

This clonotype was detected only a few times. The gene calls are TRBV5-1 and TRBJ2-7; no firm D call. This CDR3 region has 13 residues. Trimming stripped 1 base from V and 2 bases from J, with 7 bases between. CDR1 and CDR2 from the germline V gene are SGHRS and YFSETQ. In nucleotides, the CDR3 is TGCGCCAGCAGCTTGAGTGGGCCCTACGAGCAGTACTTC. Its protein product is CASSLSGPYEQYF.

The chain combines TRBV5-5 with TRBJ2-5; 9 bases fit TRBD2. Germline lookup yields CDR1 SGHKS and CDR2 YYEKEE (reference sequence). CDR3 length: 18 amino acids. The V gene end was trimmed by 0 bases and the J gene end by 5 bases; junction bases not matched to a gene: 14. DNA for the CDR3: TGTGCCAGCAGCTTGGCCCCCGTGAGCGGGGGGCCATGGGAGACCCAGTACTTC. It is translated as CASSLAPVSGGPWETQYF.

Points on this clonotype: At one end, the junction sequence differs from germline, possibly due to a read error. V gene TRBV10-3 combines with J gene TRBJ1-5; D remains unclear. Germline V gives CDR1 ENHRY, CDR2 SYGVKD. The CDR3 consists of 12 residues. CDR3 protein: CAISYISQPQHF. The CDR3 region has the DNA TGTGCCATCAGTTATATAAGTCAGCCCCAACATTTT.

CDR3 protein: CASGWTGYETQYF. The CDR3 DNA reads as TGTGCCAGTGGCTGGACAGGGTATGAGACCCAGTACTTC. This rearrangement joins TRBV7-2 to TRBJ2-5; TRBD1 matches 8 bases. The V and J ends lost 9 bases and 5 bases, in that order; junction bases with no gene match: 8. The germline V gene has CDR1 SGHTA and CDR2 FQGNSA. This CDR3 comprises 13 residues.

This clonotype was detected only a few times. The chain employs TRBV7-2 and TRBJ2-5; D gene uncertain. Germline V gene sequence: CDR1 SGHTA, CDR2 FQGNSA. The V gene lost 5 bases and the J gene lost 1 base, with 14 bases spanning the gap. The CDR3 contains 15 residues. The CDR3 coding sequence is TGTGCCAGCAGCAAACGCCCGGTCGGCCAAGAGACCCAGTACTTC. Translated, it gives CASSKRPVGQETQYF. The whole variable domain, filled in from reference TRBV7-2 and TRBJ2-5, reads GAGVSQSPSNKVTEKGKDVELRCDPISGHTALYWYRQSLGQGLEFLIYFQGNSAPDKSGLPSDRFSAERTGGSVSTLTIQRTQQEDSAVYLCASSKRPVGQETQYFGPGTRLLVL.

The rearrangement joins TRBV27 to TRBJ1-1, with D maybe TRBD1 (6 bases). CDR1 MNHEY and CDR2 SMNVEV come from the germline V gene (reference sequence). This CDR3 contains 14 residues. The V end was cut by 5 bases, the J end by 5 bases, with 15 bases between. For the CDR3, the DNA is TGTGCCAGCAGTCCCGGGGGCGGGAGTACTGAAGCTTTCTTT. As protein: CASSPGGGSTEAFF.

This clonotype has ten or more counts. The chain has TRBV7-9 and TRBJ2-2, with 8 bases identical to TRBD1. The CDR3 is 13 residues long. The trim removed 5 bases at V and 6 bases at J, leaving 2 bases unmatched. CDR1 SEHNR and CDR2 FQNEAQ come from the germline V gene (reference sequence). CDR3 loop: CASSRDRPGELFF. The CDR3 bases are TGTGCCAGCAGCCGGGACAGGCCCGGGGAGCTGTTTTTT.

This clonotype was picked up a small number of times. J is TRBJ1-5 and V is TRBV4-1; TRBD1 aligns across 9 bases. CDR3 length: 15 amino acids. In germline, CDR1 is MGHRA, CDR2 YSYEKL. V dropped 4 bases and J dropped 5; count of bases not matched to a gene: 6. The CDR3 DNA reads as TGCGCCAGCAGCCTACGGACAGGGGAAGATCAGCCCCAGCATTTT. Translating gives CASSLRTGEDQPQHF.

The chain has TRBV5-4 and TRBJ1-4; 7 bases are shared with TRBD1. Per germline, CDR1 SGHNT and CDR2 YYREEE (reference sequence). There are 13 residues in the CDR3. V lost 10 bases, J lost 8 bases, and 11 bases stayed unmatched. As DNA, the CDR3 is TGTGCCGGCACCAGACAGGGTCAAGAAAAACTGTTTTTT. This encodes CAGTRQGQEKLFF.

In this sample, this clonotype turned up a few times. The J gene is TRBJ2-1, the V gene TRBV24-1; D may be TRBD2 (5 bases). The CDR3 sequence is 13 residues long. Germline V lookup: CDR1 KGHDR, CDR2 SFDVKD. V gave up 3 bases and J gave up 13 bases, with 15 bases separating them. CDR3 sequence (DNA): TGTGCCACCAGTGATAATGCCGGGAATTATCAGTTCTTC. This translates into CATSDNAGNYQFF.

This sequence joins TRBV20-1 and TRBJ2-3; 8 nucleotides line up with TRBD2. Per the germline V gene, CDR1 is DFQATT and CDR2 is SNEGSKA (reference sequence). This CDR3 spans 14 amino acids. The junction had 7 bases not matched to a gene; V was cut back by 4 bases and J by 4 bases. The CDR3 region has the DNA TGCAGTGCTACCTACGGGGGGGCCGCAGATACGCAGTATTTT. It yields the protein CSATYGGAADTQYF.

The CDR3 sequence is CASSSGQGAGYGYTF. CDR3 nucleotide sequence: TGTGCCAGCAGTTCCGGACAGGGGGCAGGCTATGGCTACACCTTC. This chain links TRBV28 with TRBJ1-2, with 11 bases matching TRBD1. The CDR3 totals 15 residues. Germline V gene data show CDR1 as MDHEN and CDR2 as SYDVKM. V trimming: 4 bases; J trimming: 4 bases; junction bases outside the gene matches: 5.

This chain joins TRBV12-3 or TRBV12-4 and TRBJ2-3, with 10 positions matching TRBD1. Trimming at V came to 4 bases and at J to 3 bases, leaving 4 bases not matched to a gene. The CDR3 runs to 15 residues. CDR3 residues: CASSSPGQGTDTQYF. The DNA for the CDR3 is TGTGCCAGCAGTTCCCCGGGACAGGGGACAGATACGCAGTATTTT.

CDR3 loop: CATSDPQEPGNTIYF. CDR3 in DNA: TGTGCCACCAGTGATCCACAGGAACCTGGAAACACCATATATTTT. This chain uses TRBV24-1 with TRBJ1-3, with a possible D match to TRBD1 (5 bases). The CDR3 is made up of 15 amino acids. Germline assignment: CDR1 KGHDR and CDR2 SFDVKD. The V and J ends lost 3 bases and 2 bases respectively, with 10 bases between them.

This clonotype was seen more than once but under ten times. The chain joins TRBV10-3 to TRBJ1-5; no reliable D call. Per the germline V gene, CDR1 is ENHRY and CDR2 is SYGVKD. The CDR3 spans 15 residues. The V gene lost 3 bases and the J gene lost 4 bases, with 13 bases spanning the gap. The CDR3: CAISESPALNQPQHF. The CDR3 DNA is TGTGCCATCAGTGAAAGTCCAGCCCTTAATCAGCCCCAGCATTTT.

Ten or more counts support this clonotype. This sequence joins TRBV7-9 and TRBJ2-7, with 7 bases matching TRBD1. In germline, CDR1 is SEHNR, CDR2 FQNEAQ (reference sequence). V lost 5 bases, J lost 3 bases, and 10 bases stayed unmatched. The length of the CDR3 is 15 residues. The CDR3 sequence is CASSTTGTDNYEQYF. CDR3 DNA sequence: TGTGCCAGCAGCACCACCGGGACAGATAACTACGAGCAGTACTTC. Full variable domain (remainder filled in from reference TRBV7-9 and TRBJ2-7): DTGVSQNPRHKITKRGQNVTFRCDPISEHNRLYWYRQTLGQGPEFLTYFQNEAQLEKSRLLSDRFSAERPKGSFSTLEIQRTEQGDSAMYLCASSTTGTDNYEQYFGPGTRLTVT.